The text below deals with one T cell receptor beta chain. The data originate from a study of OX40 agonist ivuxolimab in advanced cancers. The V and J ends lost 0 bases and 5 bases, in that order; junction bases with no gene match: 5. Germline V gives CDR1 LGHNA, CDR2 YNFKEQ. The CDR3 is made up of 15 amino acids. Here immunoSEQ multiplex PCR was the method, and the copy in TCRdb shows in-frame clones only, minus some. The table lists tens of thousands of clones, 84% of them singletons. The starting material was CD4+ or CD8+ T cells sorted from blood, obtained in a trial of the OX40 agonist ivuxolimab. The TCR was taken from an adult with an advanced solid tumor such as melanoma, head and neck, liver or kidney cancer. The gene calls are TRBV4-2 and TRBJ2-5; 8 nucleotides match TRBD2. This CDR3 is CASSQEGGLAETQYF. CDR3 in DNA: TGTGCCAGCAGCCAAGAGGGCGGACTAGCCGAGACCCAGTACTTC.